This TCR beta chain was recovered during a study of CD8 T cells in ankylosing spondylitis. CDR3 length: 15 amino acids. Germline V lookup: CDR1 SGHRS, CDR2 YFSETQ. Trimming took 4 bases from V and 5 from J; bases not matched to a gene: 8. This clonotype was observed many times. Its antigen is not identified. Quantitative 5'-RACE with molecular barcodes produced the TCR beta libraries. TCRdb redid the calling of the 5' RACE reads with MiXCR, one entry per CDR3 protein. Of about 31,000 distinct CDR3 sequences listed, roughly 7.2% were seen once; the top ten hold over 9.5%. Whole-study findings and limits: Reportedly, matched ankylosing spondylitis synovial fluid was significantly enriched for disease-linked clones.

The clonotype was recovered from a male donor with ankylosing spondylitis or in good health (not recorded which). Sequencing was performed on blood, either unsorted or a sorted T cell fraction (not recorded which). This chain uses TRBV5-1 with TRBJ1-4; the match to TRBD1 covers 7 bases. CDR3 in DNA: TGCGCCAGCAGCCCGGGGGACAGCCCGAATGAAAAACTGTTTTTT. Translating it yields CASSPGDSPNEKLFF.